The 9 T cell receptor beta chains given below trace back to one sample, sequenced in a study of Ad26.COV2.S vaccination and SARS-CoV-2 variants. Treatment reported: around 19 received Ad26.COV2.S at low or high dose, single or two shots; a few received placebo; per-sample allocation not given. Specimen acquisition occurred on day 63 following the initial vaccine or placebo injection. Sequenced by immunoSEQ multiplex PCR; TCRdb stores in-frame clones only, minus some. The sample shows around 240,000 clones, roughly 88% of them seen only once. This material consisted of peripheral blood, taken in a trial of Ad26.COV2.S vaccine versus placebo. These receptors were taken from a person between 18 and 65 years old who received the Ad26.COV2.S COVID-19 vaccine or a placebo.

The chain recombines TRBV3-1 (or the pseudogene TRBV3-2) with TRBJ2-5; 10 bases map to TRBD2. The length of the CDR3 is 16 residues. Trimming at V came to 1 base and at J to 2 bases, leaving 4 bases not matched to a gene. The V gene's germline CDR1 is LGHDT and CDR2 YNNKEL (reference sequence). The CDR3 nucleotides are TGTGCCAGCAGCCAAGTAGCGGGGGGCCAACAAGAGACCCAGTACTTC. It yields the protein CASSQVAGGQQETQYF.

The chain has TRBV10-3 and TRBJ2-3; no firm D call. This CDR3 comprises 13 residues. Germline V gene lookup returns CDR1 ENHRY and CDR2 SYGVKD. Trimming took 4 bases from V and 4 from J, leaving 9 bases between them. This CDR3 reads CAISALNPDTQYF. CDR3 bases: TGTGCCATCAGTGCCCTTAACCCAGATACGCAGTATTTT.

This chain connects TRBV28 to TRBJ2-1, with TRBD1 matching 7 bases. The ends lost 4 bases at V and 4 bases at J; junction bases unmatched: 10. This CDR3 is built from 16 residues. CDR1 and CDR2 from the germline V gene are MDHEN and SYDVKM. The CDR3 nucleotides read TGTGCCAGCAGTTCCCCCTGGACAGGACCTTACAATGAGCAGTTCTTC. Amino acids: CASSSPWTGPYNEQFF.

The chain has TRBV7-8 and TRBJ2-5, with 8 bases aligning to TRBD2. Germline V gene sequence: CDR1 SGHVS, CDR2 FQNEAQ. Unmatched junction bases numbered 15, after V lost 6 bases and J lost 0 bases. CDR3 size: 18 residues. CDR3 bases: TGTGCCAGCAGGAGTGGGGTCGGGACTAGATCGTACCAAGAGACCCAGTACTTC. Translating gives CASRSGVGTRSYQETQYF.

The rearrangement uses TRBV6-5 and TRBJ2-3; no clear D gene. The V and J ends lost 0 bases and 4 bases respectively, with 14 bases between them. Germline-derived CDR1 and CDR2 are MNHEY and SVGAGI. The CDR3 runs 16 residues. CDR3: CASSYSNRPKPDTQYF. The CDR3 nucleotides are TGTGCCAGCAGTTACTCGAACCGCCCTAAACCAGATACGCAGTATTTT.

This chain uses TRBV4-3 with TRBJ2-7; tentatively, D is TRBD1 (6 bases). Germline V gives CDR1 LGHNA, CDR2 YSLEER. This CDR3 contains 18 residues. Trimming pared 0 bases from V and 0 bases from J, leaving 18 bases between. The CDR3 loop is CASSQDAERGIPSYEQYF. DNA of the CDR3: TGCGCCAGCAGCCAAGATGCCGAGAGGGGGATTCCCTCCTACGAGCAGTACTTC.

The chain has TRBV24-1 and TRBJ1-5; D might be TRBD1 (5 bases). Trimming took off 3 bases at V and 11 bases at J, with 22 bases between the two ends. Germline V gene sequence: CDR1 KGHDR, CDR2 SFDVKD. The CDR3 runs to 16 residues. CDR3 in DNA: TGTGCCACCAGTGATGGGATGACAGCCCCACCCCAGGCCCAGCATTTT. This codes for CATSDGMTAPPQAQHF.

V usage is TRBV24-1 and J usage is TRBJ2-7, with 8 bases lining up with TRBD2. After removal of 5 bases from V and 3 bases from J, the junction contained 5 bases not matched to a gene. The germline gives CDR1 KGHDR, CDR2 SFDVKD. This CDR3 contains 14 residues. In nucleotides, the CDR3 is TGTGCCACCAGTGGGGCGGGAGGTATCTACGAGCAGTACTTC. Protein product: CATSGAGGIYEQYF.

V and J are TRBV9 and TRBJ2-1; 7 positions match TRBD1. CDR3 length: 12 amino acids. Unmatched junction bases numbered 2, after V lost 4 bases and J lost 7 bases. Germline V gene lookup returns CDR1 SGDLS and CDR2 YYNGEE. The CDR3 nucleotides read TGTGCCAGCAGCTTGACAGGGAATGAGCAGTTCTTC. The encoded protein is CASSLTGNEQFF. The variable domain in full, with the rest retrieved from reference TRBV9 and TRBJ2-1, is DSGVTQTPKHLITATGQRVTLRCSPRSGDLSVYWYQQSLDQGLQFLIQYYNGEERAKGNILERFSAQQFPDLHSELNLSSLELGDSALYFCASSLTGNEQFFGPGTRLTVL.